This TCR beta chain derives from a study of CD8 T cells in ankylosing spondylitis (dated by TCRdb to about 2017). Background on the whole study: T cell receptor beta repertoires were profiled in healthy donors and ankylosing spondylitis patients so that disease-linked TCR variants could be found. The full study cohort comprised about 25 ankylosing spondylitis patients and 85 to 120 healthy donors. Peripheral blood was sampled, and synovial fluid was additionally collected from ankylosing spondylitis patients.

General study outcomes and caveats: A TCR beta motif of several highly homologous amino acid variants appeared characteristic of blood from ankylosing spondylitis patients. The disease-linked clones were reported as significantly enriched in matched synovial fluid samples from ankylosing spondylitis patients. Some motif variants had previously been reported in the synovial fluid and blood of reactive arthritis patients, which suggests shared mechanisms of disease initiation. The disease-linked clones had a CD8+ phenotype and were found at relatively low frequencies in peripheral blood.

Regarding this clonotype: Its antigen specificity is not known. Base qualities are not at hand, and no much larger clone is one base apart.

Data came from an Illumina HiSeq 2500. Quantitative 5'-RACE with molecular barcodes was the method used to prepare the TCR beta libraries. In the source study's methods: A new computational method based on a probabilistic model of VDJ rearrangement was used to identify disease-linked TCR variants. TCRdb took the public reads, trimmed them with fastp at Q25, ran MiXCR for clone calling and kept in-frame beta chains. Under each unique CDR3 protein, matching rows form one entry showing the most common genes and DNA. TCRdb's processing, not the study's, gives the V and J calls here. The sample has a few hundred thousand distinct CDR3 sequences on record, roughly 6.6% of them singletons. The ten top clones hold more than 13% of the sample. According to the germline V gene, CDR1 reads ENHRY and CDR2 reads SYGVKD. Germline trimming amounts to 4 bases on V and 4 bases on J, with 4 as the count of junction bases outside the gene matches. Taken from cysteine to phenylalanine, the CDR3 has 14 residues. Of all the DNA, just the CDR3 is kept, 42 bases in frame from base 1.

This TCR came from a male donor with ankylosing spondylitis. The sample was blood, either unsorted or a sorted T cell fraction (not recorded which). Recombination joined TRBV10-3 with TRBJ2-1; 7 junctional bases match TRBD2. Here is the DNA: TGTGCCATCAGTGCACTAGCGCAATACAATGAGCAGTTCTTC. It encodes CAISALAQYNEQFF.